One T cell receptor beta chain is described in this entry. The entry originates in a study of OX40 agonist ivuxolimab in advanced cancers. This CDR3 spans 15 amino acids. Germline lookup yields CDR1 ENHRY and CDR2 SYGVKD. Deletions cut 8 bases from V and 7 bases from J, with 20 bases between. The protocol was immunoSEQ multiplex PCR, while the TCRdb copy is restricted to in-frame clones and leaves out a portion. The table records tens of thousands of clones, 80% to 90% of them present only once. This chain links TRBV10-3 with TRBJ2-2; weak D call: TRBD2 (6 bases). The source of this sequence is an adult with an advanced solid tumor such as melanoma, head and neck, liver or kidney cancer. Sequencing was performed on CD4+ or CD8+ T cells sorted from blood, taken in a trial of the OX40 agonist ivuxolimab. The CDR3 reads CAILSTSSEHGELFF. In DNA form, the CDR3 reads TGTGCCATCCTTTCAACTAGCTCAGAACACGGGGAGCTGTTTTTT.